These 9 T cell receptor beta chains were all obtained from the same sample, sequenced in a study of CD8+ T cells in alopecia areata. Sample treatment: oral pan-JAK inhibitor, 5-10 mg twice daily. Alopecia areata patients provided lesional scalp punch biopsies and peripheral blood, both collected for the study. cDNA serving as the sequencing template came from extracted, reverse transcribed RNA. Sequencing used immunoSEQ multiplex PCR; TCRdb keeps in-frame clones, though not all of them. The sample contains around 19,000 clones, about 63% of which appear only once. Sample: skin, taken at week 4, from a patient treated with tofacitinib. The receptors stem from a human donor with alopecia areata.

The V gene is TRBV7-9, the J gene TRBJ2-5; D is possibly TRBD2 (5 bases). Trimming removed 2 bases at V and 5 bases at J, with 15 bases between. The CDR3 extends over 15 amino acids. The germline gives CDR1 SEHNR, CDR2 FQNEAQ (reference sequence). CDR3: CASSLSGASRETQYF. The DNA for the CDR3 is TGTGCCAGCAGCTTAAGCGGTGCTAGTAGGGAGACCCAGTACTTC.

This chain links TRBV6-5 with TRBJ2-3; the match to TRBD2 covers 8 bases. Germline CDR1 is MNHEY and CDR2 is SVGAGI. This CDR3 is 14 amino acids long. With V trimmed by 6 bases and J by 4 bases, 6 bases remained unmatched. The DNA of the CDR3 is TGTGCCAGCAGCCTCAGCGGGGGCTCAGATACGCAGTATTTT. Translated: CASSLSGGSDTQYF.

V is TRBV10-3 and J is TRBJ2-1; D uncertain. The CDR3 has 12 residues. The ends were cut back, 2 bases at V and 5 bases at J, with 4 bases in the middle. Germline values: CDR1 ENHRY, CDR2 SYGVKD. CDR3 protein: CAISERDNEQFF. CDR3 in DNA: TGTGCCATCAGTGAGCGGGACAATGAGCAGTTCTTC.

The chain has TRBV5-6 and TRBJ2-3; D is possibly TRBD2 (7 bases). The CDR3 runs to 16 residues. Per the germline V gene, CDR1 is SGHDT and CDR2 is YYEEEE. V shed 4 bases and J shed 1 base, with 16 bases lying between them. In nucleotides, the CDR3 is TGTGCCAGCAGCAGCACAGGGAGGGTTCGCACAGATACGCAGTATTTT. Encoded protein: CASSSTGRVRTDTQYF.

The chain links TRBV2 to TRBJ1-2; 10 positions match TRBD1. Trimming removed 6 bases from V and 4 bases from J; junction bases left unmatched: 8. The CDR3 is made up of 15 amino acids. CDR1 and CDR2 from the germline V gene are SNHLY and FYNNEI. The CDR3 loop reads CASSGAGQGIYGYTF. CDR3 sequence (DNA): TGTGCCAGCAGCGGCGCGGGACAGGGGATCTATGGCTACACCTTC.

CDR3 sequence: CASSSLAGRRTDTQYF. The CDR3 nucleotides are TGTGCCAGTAGTTCCTTAGCGGGACGTCGGACAGATACGCAGTATTTT. The chain has TRBV19 and TRBJ2-3, with 8 bases fitting TRBD2. V shed 5 bases, J shed 3 bases, and the junction held 10 bases outside the gene matches. This CDR3 has 16 residues. Germline CDR1 reads LNHDA; CDR2 reads SQIVND (reference sequence).

This clone was observed a handful of times. The chain combines TRBV5-4 with TRBJ1-5, with TRBD1 matching 8 bases. V was clipped by 3 bases and J by 2 bases; unmatched bases: 16. CDR1 is SGHNT and CDR2 is YYREEE in the germline V gene (reference sequence). There are 19 residues in the CDR3. The CDR3 DNA sequence: TGTGCCAGCAGCTCCCGACCGGACAGGGCGGTAGTTGGCAATCAGCCCCAGCATTTT. As protein: CASSSRPDRAVVGNQPQHF.

The CDR3 region is CASSHRSYEQYF. Written as DNA, the CDR3 is TGTGCCAGCTCCCACAGGTCCTACGAGCAGTACTTC. The chain is built from TRBV6-1 and TRBJ2-7, with TRBD1 as a possible D gene (5 bases). Germline lookup yields CDR1 MNHNS and CDR2 SASEGT. The CDR3 runs 12 residues. V lost 8 bases and J lost 1, with 9 bases in between.

This clone was detected a few times. The V gene is TRBV5-4, the J gene TRBJ1-2, with D unclear. This CDR3 spans 14 amino acids. Trimming pared 2 bases from V and 0 bases from J, leaving 8 bases between. Germline V gene sequence: CDR1 SGHNT, CDR2 YYREEE (reference sequence). The CDR3 loop is CASSLWAANYGYTF. In nucleotides, the CDR3 is TGTGCCAGCAGCTTATGGGCGGCTAACTATGGCTACACCTTC.